A single sample gave rise to the 5 T cell receptor beta chains below, sequenced in a study of CD8+ T cells in alopecia areata. Sequencing relied on a cDNA template that was reverse transcribed from extracted RNA. Using immunoSEQ multiplex PCR, the repertoire was profiled, and TCRdb retains in-frame clones only, with some absent. Among roughly 170,000 clones listed, about 60% were seen once. Noted treatment: oral pan-JAK inhibitor, 5-10 mg twice daily. The starting material was CD8+ T cells sorted from blood, obtained at week 24, from a patient treated with tofacitinib. Source of these receptors: a human donor with alopecia areata.

The genes are TRBV4-1 and TRBJ1-2, with D possibly matching TRBD1 (5 bases). With 0 bases removed from V and 3 bases from J, the gap between germline ends came to 20 bases. CDR1 is MGHRA, CDR2 YSYEKL, per germline. This CDR3 has 18 residues. The CDR3, as DNA: TGCGCCAGCAGCCAAGAAGTTATCAGGGTCCTCCGGGACTATGGCTACACCTTC. It codes for CASSQEVIRVLRDYGYTF.

This clone came up a few times. The V gene is TRBV11-2, the J gene TRBJ1-1, with no clear D. Trimming shortened V by 1 base and J by 4 bases, and 13 bases separated the two germline ends. The V gene's germline CDR1 is SGHAT and CDR2 FQNNGV. This CDR3 has 15 amino acids. The CDR3 DNA follows: TGTGCCAGCAGCTTAGGGCTCGGTGTGGGCACTGAAGCTTTCTTT. Translating it yields CASSLGLGVGTEAFF. Drawing the rest from reference TRBV11-2 and TRBJ1-1, the complete variable domain is EAGVAQSPRYKIIEKRQSVAFWCNPISGHATLYWYQQILGQGPKLLIQFQNNGVVDDSQLPKDRFSAERLKGVDSTLKIQPAKLEDSAVYLCASSLGLGVGTEAFFGQGTRLTVV.

V gene TRBV4-1 combines with J gene TRBJ2-6; 9 bases line up with TRBD1. This CDR3 has 20 amino acids. CDR1 and CDR2 (germline): MGHRA, YSYEKL. The V and J ends lost 1 base and 0 bases, in that order; junction bases with no gene match: 10. The CDR3 bases are TGCGCCAGCAGCCAAGTTGCCCCACAGGGGGCCTACTCTGGGGCCAACGTCCTGACTTTC. Translated, it gives CASSQVAPQGAYSGANVLTF.

The V call is TRBV6-6, the J call TRBJ2-7; tentatively, D is TRBD1 or TRBD2 (5 bases each). The CDR3 has 13 amino acids. Germline assignment: CDR1 MNHNY and CDR2 SVGAGI (reference sequence). With 10 bases removed from V and 6 bases from J, the gap between germline ends came to 19 bases. CDR3 bases: TGTGCCATCTTAGGGACGAGGGGCGGCGAGCAGTACTTC. This gives the protein CAILGTRGGEQYF.

This chain links TRBV7-2 with TRBJ1-2; 7 positions match TRBD1. V was pared by 6 bases and J by 3 bases, with 4 bases of the junction left unmatched. CDR1 and CDR2 (germline): SGHTA, FQGNSA. This CDR3 comprises 13 residues. Here the CDR3 DNA reads TGTGCCAGCAGAACGGGGACAGACTATGGCTACACCTTC. Translated: CASRTGTDYGYTF.